The rows below give T cell receptor beta chains drawn from one sample of a study of CD8 T cells in ankylosing spondylitis. TCRdb fed the 5' RACE reads into MiXCR, producing one record per CDR3 protein. Of 350,000 or so distinct CDR3 sequences in the sample, roughly 14% were seen once. Input material: blood, either unsorted or a sorted T cell fraction (not recorded which). Receptors originate from a male donor with ankylosing spondylitis or in good health (not recorded which). Both conserved end residues are part of each CDR3. Each record gives: V gene, CDR3 protein.

>TRBV10-3
CAISVRTELYGYTF
>TRBV9
CASSVVLRGASGRIPYEQYF
>TRBV6-5
CASSSSGGLGNEQFF
>TRBV20-1
CSARDFSGGYTGELFF
>TRBV6-5
CASSYSRGLAGEQYF
>TRBV5-1
CASSLERAPEPQYF
>TRBV14
CASSQPLSGRVGTDTQYF
>TRBV5-1
CASSLPLGQGNEQFF
>TRBV20-1
CSASTSGGGETQYF
>TRBV7-2
CASSGQSYTGELFF
>TRBV9
CTSSVRPNGEQFF
>TRBV20-1
CSASGGAGNQPQHF
>TRBV12-3/TRBV12-4
CASSLYLTGGNTEAFF
>TRBV7-2
CASSPEARETQYF
>TRBV6-5
CASSYSRGQGAIIQYF
>TRBV6-1
CASTFNGNTEAFF
>TRBV4-1
CASSQGIGVSTEAFF
>TRBV29-1
CSVEVPPGTSGGSTDTQYF